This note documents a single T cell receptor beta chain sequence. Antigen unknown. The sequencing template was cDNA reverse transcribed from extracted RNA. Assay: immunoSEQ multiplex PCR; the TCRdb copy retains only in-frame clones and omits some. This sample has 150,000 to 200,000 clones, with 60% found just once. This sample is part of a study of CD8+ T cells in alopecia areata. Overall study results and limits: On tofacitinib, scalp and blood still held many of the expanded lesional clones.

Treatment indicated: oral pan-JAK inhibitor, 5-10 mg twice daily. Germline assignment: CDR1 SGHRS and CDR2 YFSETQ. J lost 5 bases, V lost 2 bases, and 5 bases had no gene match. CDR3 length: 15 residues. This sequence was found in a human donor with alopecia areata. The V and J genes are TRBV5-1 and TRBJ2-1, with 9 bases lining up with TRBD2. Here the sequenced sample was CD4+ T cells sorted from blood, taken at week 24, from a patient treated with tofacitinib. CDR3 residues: CASSFGLAGNNEQFF. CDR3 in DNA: TGCGCCAGCAGCTTCGGGCTAGCGGGGAACAATGAGCAGTTCTTC. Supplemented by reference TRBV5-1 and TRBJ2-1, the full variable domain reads KAGVTQTPRYLIKTRGQQVTLSCSPISGHRSVSWYQQTPGQGLQFLFEYFSETQRNKGNFPGRFSGRQFSNSRSEMNVSTLELGDSALYLCASSFGLAGNNEQFFGPGTRLTVL.